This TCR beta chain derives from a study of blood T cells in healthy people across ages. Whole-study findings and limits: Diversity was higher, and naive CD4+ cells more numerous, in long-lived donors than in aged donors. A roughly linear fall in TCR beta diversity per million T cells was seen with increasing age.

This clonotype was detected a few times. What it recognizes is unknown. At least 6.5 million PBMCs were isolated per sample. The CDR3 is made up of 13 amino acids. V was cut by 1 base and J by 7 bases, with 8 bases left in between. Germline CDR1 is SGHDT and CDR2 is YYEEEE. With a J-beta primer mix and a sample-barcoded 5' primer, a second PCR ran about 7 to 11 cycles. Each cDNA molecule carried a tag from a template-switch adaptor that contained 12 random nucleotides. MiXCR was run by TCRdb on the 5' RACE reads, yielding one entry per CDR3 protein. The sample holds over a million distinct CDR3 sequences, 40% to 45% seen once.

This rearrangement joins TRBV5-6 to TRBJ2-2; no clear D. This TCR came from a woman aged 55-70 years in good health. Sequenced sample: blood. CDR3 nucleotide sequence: TGTGCCAGCAGCTTGACCTTGGGCGGGGAGCTGTTTTTT. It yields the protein CASSLTLGGELFF.